These T cell receptor beta chains were read from a single sample in a study of CD8 T cells in ankylosing spondylitis. TCRdb fed the 5' RACE reads into MiXCR, producing one record per CDR3 protein. The sample includes 750,000 to 850,000 distinct CDR3 sequences, about 11% of them seen just once. The specimen sequenced was blood, either unsorted or a sorted T cell fraction (not recorded which). These receptors were obtained from a male donor with ankylosing spondylitis. Both conserved end residues are part of each CDR3.

j_call cdr3_length v_call cdr3_aa
TRBJ2-1 14 TRBV5-1 CASNPDRGYNEQFF
TRBJ1-1 14 TRBV20-1 CSARDGVRTTEAFF
TRBJ2-1 15 TRBV15 CATSSRDAGRDDQFF
TRBJ2-2 15 TRBV9 CASSVVGRDTGELFF
TRBJ2-2 17 TRBV20-1 CSARFPPGRINTGELFF
TRBJ2-1 13 TRBV20-1 CSASLAVINEQFF
TRBJ1-2 15 TRBV5-1 CASSLAGVANYGYTF
TRBJ2-3 14 TRBV20-1 CSAKLAGHTDTQYF
TRBJ2-2 14 TRBV20-1 CSALAGANTGELFF
TRBJ1-1 12 TRBV24-1 CATVRDETEAFF
TRBJ1-2 14 TRBV6-1 CASSLTAPNYGYTF
TRBJ2-1 17 TRBV20-1 CSARETGTSGSYNEQFF
TRBJ2-2 15 TRBV9 CASSPQGHAGGELFF
TRBJ2-6 14 TRBV20-1 CSALRPSGANVLTF
TRBJ1-2 17 TRBV12-3/TRBV12-4 CASSFGPPRQVFYGYTF
TRBJ2-1 13 TRBV6-2/TRBV6-3 CASIHWGANEQFF
TRBJ2-5 13 TRBV29-1 CSVDVQVQETQYF